The T cell receptor (beta chain) described here comes from a study of blood T cell repertoires in COVID-19. Turning to the study itself: COVID-19 samples collected from the United States, Italy and Spain covered acute and convalescent phases.

In assigning cohorts, the study relied on participant-reported clinical history. Per the study methods: Counts of nucleated cells, estimated from reference gene primer amplification, were obtained. Assay: immunoSEQ multiplex PCR; the TCRdb copy retains only in-frame clones and omits some. From that table come the V and J calls and clone size; the DNA was used to work out D and trimming. Of 300,000 to 400,000 clones in the sample, just over 85% were seen once. There are 16 residues in the CDR3. Trimming cost V 1 base and J 3 bases; bases outside gene matches: 3. Germline V gene lookup returns CDR1 SGHRS and CDR2 YFSETQ. Details on this clone: This specimen includes other DNA sequences encoding the same CDR3.

The chain couples TRBV5-1 to TRBJ2-3; 12 nucleotides match TRBD2. The material sequenced was PBMCs or T cells enriched from blood (not recorded which). This TCR derives from a woman in her thirties or forties with acute COVID-19. The CDR3 spells CASSLQLAGGTDTQYF. CDR3 DNA: TGCGCCAGCAGCTTGCAACTAGCGGGAGGAACAGATACGCAGTATTTT. The full variable domain, its missing parts supplied by reference TRBV5-1 and TRBJ2-3, is KAGVTQTPRYLIKTRGQQVTLSCSPISGHRSVSWYQQTPGQGLQFLFEYFSETQRNKGNFPGRFSGRQFSNSRSEMNVSTLELGDSALYLCASSLQLAGGTDTQYFGPGTRLTVL.